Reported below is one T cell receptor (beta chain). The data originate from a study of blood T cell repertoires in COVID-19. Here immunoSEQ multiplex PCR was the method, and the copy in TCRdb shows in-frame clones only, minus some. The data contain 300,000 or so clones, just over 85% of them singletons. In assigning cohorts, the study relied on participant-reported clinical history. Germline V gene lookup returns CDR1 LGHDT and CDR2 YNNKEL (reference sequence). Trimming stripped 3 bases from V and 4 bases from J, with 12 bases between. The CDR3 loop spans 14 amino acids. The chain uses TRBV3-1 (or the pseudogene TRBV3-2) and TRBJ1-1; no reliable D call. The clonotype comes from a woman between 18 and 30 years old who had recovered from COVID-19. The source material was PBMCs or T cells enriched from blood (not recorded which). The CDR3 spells CASSHARGTTEAFF. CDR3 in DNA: TGTGCCAGCAGCCACGCCCGGGGAACCACTGAAGCTTTCTTT.